This T cell receptor (beta chain) was identified during a study of cytomegalovirus exposure and HLA in healthy donors. General observations from the study: TCR beta chains numbering about 160 were designated cytomegalovirus-associated. It was taken for granted in presence/absence analyses that sequencing depth across donors was roughly uniform. Specific recognition of CMV antigens was confirmed in vitro for three chains (all CMV-associated).

Notes on this clone: Its antigen is currently unknown.

CDR1 SEHNR and CDR2 FQNEAQ come from the germline V gene (reference sequence). This CDR3 contains 16 residues. V gave up 5 bases and J gave up 3 bases, with 16 bases separating them. Use of 60 Vbeta and 13 Jbeta primers characterized the PCR. Authors' analysis steps: The authors later counted about 80 million unique TCR beta chains, 9 million to 12 million of them shared. The method was immunoSEQ multiplex PCR; TCRdb's version includes in-frame clones alone and lacks a portion of them. V and J calls and clone size are those listed in that table; D and trimming were worked out from the DNA. This sample has 55,000 to 80,000 clones, with 65% to 75% found just once.

The chain carries TRBV7-9 and TRBJ1-4; the D gene is possibly TRBD1 (5 bases). The sequenced sample was PBMCs. This TCR was recovered from a middle-aged man in good health and CMV-seropositive. This chain's CDR3 is CASSPRGGVPNEKLFF. Written as DNA, the CDR3 is TGTGCCAGCAGCCCCCGGGGGGGGGTTCCTAATGAAAAACTGTTTTTT.